The sample holds a few counts of the clone carrying this T cell receptor (beta chain). Antigen unknown. Diagnostic decisions used clinical symptoms, serum thyroxine and TRAb, thyroid ultrasound and orbital computed tomography. The data derive from a study of T cells in Graves' hyperthyroidism and ophthalmopathy. Study-level findings and limits: Most clonotypes expanded in thyroid above 0.001 were likewise present in blood. Ophthalmopathy, as predicted by the model, came a median approximately 6.5 months after the prediction.

Germline loops: CDR1 SNHLY, CDR2 FYNNEI. V dropped 6 bases and J dropped 3; count of bases not matched to a gene: 11. The CDR3 sequence is 16 residues long. RNA transcripts provided the source from which TCR beta CDR3 regions were amplified. A set of HTBI primers served as the primers for a first-round RT-PCR of the TCR CDR3. A single record per CDR3 protein comes from TCRdb applying MiXCR to the multiplex PCR reads. The data hold roughly 500,000 distinct CDR3 sequences, with 46% observed a single time. Sequencing was carried out using peripheral blood or thyroid tissue (not recorded which). The TCR was taken from an adult woman with Graves' disease, either hyperthyroidism or ophthalmopathy (not recorded which). This chain uses TRBV2 with TRBJ2-7, with 10 bases lining up with TRBD2. Here the CDR3 DNA reads TGTGCCAGCAGCCTGATAGGGGGACTAGCGAACTACGAGCAGTACTTC. It is translated as CASSLIGGLANYEQYF.